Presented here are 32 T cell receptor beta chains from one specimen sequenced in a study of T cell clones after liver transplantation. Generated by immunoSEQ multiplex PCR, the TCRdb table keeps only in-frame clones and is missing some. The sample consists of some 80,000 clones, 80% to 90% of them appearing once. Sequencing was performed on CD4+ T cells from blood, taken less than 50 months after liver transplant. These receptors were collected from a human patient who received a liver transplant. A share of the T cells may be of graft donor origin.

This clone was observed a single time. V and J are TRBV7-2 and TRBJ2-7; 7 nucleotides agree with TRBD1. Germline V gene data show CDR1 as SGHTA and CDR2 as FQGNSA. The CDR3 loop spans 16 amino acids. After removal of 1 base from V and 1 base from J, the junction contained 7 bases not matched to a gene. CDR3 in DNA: TGTGCCAGCAGCTTAGGCTACCCGGGACAGTCCTACGAGCAGTACTTC. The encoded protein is CASSLGYPGQSYEQYF.

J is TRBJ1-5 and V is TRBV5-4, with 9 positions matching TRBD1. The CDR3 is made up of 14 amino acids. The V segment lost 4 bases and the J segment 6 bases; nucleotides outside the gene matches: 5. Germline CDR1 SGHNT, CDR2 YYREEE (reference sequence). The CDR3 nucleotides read TGTGCCAGCAGCCCGGACAGGGGAGGTCAGCCCCAGCATTTT. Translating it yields CASSPDRGGQPQHF. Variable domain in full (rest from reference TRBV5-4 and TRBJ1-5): ETGVTQSPTHLIKTRGQQVTLRCSSQSGHNTVSWYQQALGQGPQFIFQYYREEENGRGNFPPRFSGLQFPNYSSELNVNALELDDSALYLCASSPDRGGQPQHFGDGTRLSIL.

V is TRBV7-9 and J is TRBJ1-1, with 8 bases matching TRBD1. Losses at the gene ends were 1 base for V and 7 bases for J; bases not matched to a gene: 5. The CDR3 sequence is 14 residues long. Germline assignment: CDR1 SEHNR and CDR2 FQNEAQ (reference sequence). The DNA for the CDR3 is TGTGCCAGCAGCTTAGGGACAGGGAGCAATGAAGCTTTCTTT. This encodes CASSLGTGSNEAFF.

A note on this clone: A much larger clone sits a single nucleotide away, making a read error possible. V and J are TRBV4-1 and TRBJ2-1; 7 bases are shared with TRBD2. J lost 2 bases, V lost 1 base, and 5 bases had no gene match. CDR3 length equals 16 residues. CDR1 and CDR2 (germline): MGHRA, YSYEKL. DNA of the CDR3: TGCGCCAGCAGCCAAGCGAGCGGGGAACCCTACAATGAGCAGTTCTTC. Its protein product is CASSQASGEPYNEQFF.

CDR3 region: CASSLTGGQNEQFF. For the CDR3, the DNA is TGTGCCAGCAGCTTGACGGGGGGGCAGAATGAGCAGTTCTTC. The chain joins TRBV5-4 to TRBJ2-1; 8 bases map to TRBD2. This CDR3 comprises 14 residues. J gave up 7 bases and V 1 base, and 4 bases lay outside the gene matches. Germline CDR1 reads SGHNT; CDR2 reads YYREEE (reference sequence).

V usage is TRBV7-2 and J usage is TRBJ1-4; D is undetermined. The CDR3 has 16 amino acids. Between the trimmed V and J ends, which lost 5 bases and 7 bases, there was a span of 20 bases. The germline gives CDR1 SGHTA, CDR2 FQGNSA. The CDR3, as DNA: TGTGCCAGCAGCGCCGCTCTTCGGGGTGGGAGTGAAAAACTGTTTTTT. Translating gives CASSAALRGGSEKLFF.

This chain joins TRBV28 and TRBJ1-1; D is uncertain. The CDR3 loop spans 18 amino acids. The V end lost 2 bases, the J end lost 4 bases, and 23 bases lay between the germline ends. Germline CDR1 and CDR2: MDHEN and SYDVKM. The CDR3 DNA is TGTGCCAGCAGTTTAGTAGGTCAGACGAACTATCGAGGCACTGAAGCTTTCTTT. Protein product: CASSLVGQTNYRGTEAFF.

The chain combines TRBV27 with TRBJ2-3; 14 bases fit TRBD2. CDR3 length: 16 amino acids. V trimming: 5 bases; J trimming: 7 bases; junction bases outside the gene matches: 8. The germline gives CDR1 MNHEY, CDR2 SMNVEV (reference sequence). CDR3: CASSRPGLAGAYTQYF. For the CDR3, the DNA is TGTGCCAGCAGTCGTCCGGGACTAGCGGGAGCTTATACGCAGTATTTT.

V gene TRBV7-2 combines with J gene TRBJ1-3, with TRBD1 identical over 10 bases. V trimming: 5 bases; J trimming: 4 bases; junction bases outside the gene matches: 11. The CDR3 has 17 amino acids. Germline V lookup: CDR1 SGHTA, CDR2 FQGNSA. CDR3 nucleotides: TGTGCCAGCAGCCTGATTAAGACAGGGGGCGCGGGAAACACCATATATTTT. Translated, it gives CASSLIKTGGAGNTIYF.

The CDR3 sequence is CASSPRRGVQETQYF. The CDR3 coding sequence is TGTGCCAGCAGCCCCCGCCGAGGAGTCCAAGAGACCCAGTACTTC. The V gene is TRBV5-4, the J gene TRBJ2-5, with D hard to call. The V gene's germline CDR1 is SGHNT and CDR2 YYREEE (reference sequence). V lost 4 bases and J lost 1, with 14 bases in between. The CDR3 consists of 15 residues.

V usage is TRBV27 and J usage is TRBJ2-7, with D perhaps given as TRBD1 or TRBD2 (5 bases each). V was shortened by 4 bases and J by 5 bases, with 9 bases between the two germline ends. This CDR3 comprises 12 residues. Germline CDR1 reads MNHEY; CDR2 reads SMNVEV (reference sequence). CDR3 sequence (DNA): TGTGCCAGCAGTTACCGGGACCACGAGCAGTACTTC. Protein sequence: CASSYRDHEQYF.

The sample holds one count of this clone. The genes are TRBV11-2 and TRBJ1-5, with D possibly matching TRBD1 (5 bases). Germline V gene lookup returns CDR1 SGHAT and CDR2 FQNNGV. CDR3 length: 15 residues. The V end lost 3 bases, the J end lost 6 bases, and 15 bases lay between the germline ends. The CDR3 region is CASSFGTGDSQPQHF. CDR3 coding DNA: TGTGCCAGCAGCTTCGGGACGGGGGATAGTCAGCCCCAGCATTTT. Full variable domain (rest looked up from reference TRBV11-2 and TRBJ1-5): EAGVAQSPRYKIIEKRQSVAFWCNPISGHATLYWYQQILGQGPKLLIQFQNNGVVDDSQLPKDRFSAERLKGVDSTLKIQPAKLEDSAVYLCASSFGTGDSQPQHFGDGTRLSIL.

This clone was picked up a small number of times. The CDR3 coding sequence is TGTGCCAGCACCCCCGGGACAGGGGGTCGTTATCAGCCCCAGCATTTT. Its protein is CASTPGTGGRYQPQHF. The chain carries TRBV28 and TRBJ1-5; 11 bases fit TRBD1. From germline, CDR1 is MDHEN and CDR2 SYDVKM. This CDR3 is built from 16 residues. Trimming at V came to 7 bases and at J to 5 bases, leaving 10 bases not matched to a gene. The entire variable domain, with the rest obtained from reference TRBV28 and TRBJ1-5, is as follows: DVKVTQSSRYLVKRTGEKVFLECVQDMDHENMFWYRQDPGLGLRLIYFSYDVKMKEKGDIPEGYSVSREKKERFSLILESASTNQTSMYLCASTPGTGGRYQPQHFGDGTRLSIL.

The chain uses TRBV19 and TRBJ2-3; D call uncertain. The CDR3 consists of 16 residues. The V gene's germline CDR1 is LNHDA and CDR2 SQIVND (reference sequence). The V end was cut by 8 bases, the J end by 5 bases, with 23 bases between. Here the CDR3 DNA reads TGTGCCAGTCGAGCCCCCGTTCGTAGATTAGGAGATACGCAGTATTTT. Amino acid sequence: CASRAPVRRLGDTQYF.

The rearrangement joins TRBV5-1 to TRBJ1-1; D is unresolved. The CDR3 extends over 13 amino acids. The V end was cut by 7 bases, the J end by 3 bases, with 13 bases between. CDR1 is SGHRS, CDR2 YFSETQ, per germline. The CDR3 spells CASGTGRDTEAFF. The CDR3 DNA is TGCGCCAGCGGCACGGGGAGGGACACTGAAGCTTTCTTT.

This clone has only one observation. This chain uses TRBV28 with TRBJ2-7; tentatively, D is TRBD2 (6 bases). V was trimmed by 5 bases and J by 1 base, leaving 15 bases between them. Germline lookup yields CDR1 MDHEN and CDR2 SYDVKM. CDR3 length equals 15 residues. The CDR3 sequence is CASSLPRGLSYEQYF. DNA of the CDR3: TGTGCCAGCAGTCTCCCGCGGGGCCTTTCCTACGAGCAGTACTTC.

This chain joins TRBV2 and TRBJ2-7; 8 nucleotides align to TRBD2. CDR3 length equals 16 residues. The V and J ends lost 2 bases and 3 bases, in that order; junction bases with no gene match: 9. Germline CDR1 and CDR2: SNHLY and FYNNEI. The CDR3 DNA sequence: TGTGCCAGCAGTGAAAGGAAGCGGGAGAATATCTACGAGCAGTACTTC. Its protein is CASSERKRENIYEQYF.

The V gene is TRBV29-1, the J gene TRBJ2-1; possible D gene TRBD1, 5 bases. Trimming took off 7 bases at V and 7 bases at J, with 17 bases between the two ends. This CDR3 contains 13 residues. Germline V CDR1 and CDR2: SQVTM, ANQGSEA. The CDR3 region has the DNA TGCAGCGCCCTCGGGCCAGGGTCAAATGAGCAGTTCTTC. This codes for CSALGPGSNEQFF.

CDR3 protein: CSVRASYEQYF. In DNA form, the CDR3 reads TGCAGCGTCAGGGCTTCCTACGAGCAGTACTTC. The chain combines TRBV29-1 with TRBJ2-7; D is possibly TRBD1 (5 bases). Germline CDR1 is SQVTM and CDR2 is ANQGSEA. Trimming removed 6 bases from V and 1 base from J, with 7 bases in between. The CDR3 has 11 amino acids.

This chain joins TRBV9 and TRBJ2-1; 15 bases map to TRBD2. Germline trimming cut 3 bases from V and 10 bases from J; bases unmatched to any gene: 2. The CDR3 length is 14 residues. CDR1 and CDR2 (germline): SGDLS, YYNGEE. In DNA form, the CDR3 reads TGTGCCAGCAGCGCGGGGACTAGCGGGGGGGAGCAGTTCTTC. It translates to CASSAGTSGGEQFF.

The CDR3 protein is CASSFPGLFSNEQFF. CDR3 DNA sequence: TGTGCCAGCAGCTTTCCGGGACTCTTTTCAAATGAGCAGTTCTTC. The rearrangement links TRBV11-2 to TRBJ2-1; D is possibly TRBD2 (6 bases). Germline lookup yields CDR1 SGHAT and CDR2 FQNNGV. CDR3 length equals 15 residues. Trimming took off 3 bases at V and 7 bases at J, with 16 bases between the two ends.

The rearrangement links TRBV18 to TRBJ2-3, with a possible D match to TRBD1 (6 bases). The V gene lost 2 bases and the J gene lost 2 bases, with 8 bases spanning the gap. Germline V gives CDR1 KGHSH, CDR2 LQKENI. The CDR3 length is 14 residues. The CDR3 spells CASSPRGTTDTQYF. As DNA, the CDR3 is TGTGCCAGCTCACCAAGGGGGACCACAGATACGCAGTATTTT.

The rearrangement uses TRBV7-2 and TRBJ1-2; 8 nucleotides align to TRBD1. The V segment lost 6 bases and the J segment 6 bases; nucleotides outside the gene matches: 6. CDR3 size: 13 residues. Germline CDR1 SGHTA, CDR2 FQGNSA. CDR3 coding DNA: TGTGCCAGCAGTTCCGGACAGGGTGATGGCTACACCTTC. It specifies CASSSGQGDGYTF.

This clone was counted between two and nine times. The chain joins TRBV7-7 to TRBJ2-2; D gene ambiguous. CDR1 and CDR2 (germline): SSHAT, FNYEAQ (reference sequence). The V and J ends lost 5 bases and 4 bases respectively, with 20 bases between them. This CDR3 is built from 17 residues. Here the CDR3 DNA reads TGTGCCAGCAGCCCTAATGAGAGAAGGGTCCCCACCGGGGAGCTGTTTTTT. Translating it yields CASSPNERRVPTGELFF.

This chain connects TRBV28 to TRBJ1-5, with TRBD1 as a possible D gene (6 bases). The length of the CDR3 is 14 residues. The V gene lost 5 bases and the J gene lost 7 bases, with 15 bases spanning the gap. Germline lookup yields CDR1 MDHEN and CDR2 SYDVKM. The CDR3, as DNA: TGTGCCAGCAGTCGGGGGGCAGGGCGGCAGCCCCAGCATTTT. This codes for CASSRGAGRQPQHF.

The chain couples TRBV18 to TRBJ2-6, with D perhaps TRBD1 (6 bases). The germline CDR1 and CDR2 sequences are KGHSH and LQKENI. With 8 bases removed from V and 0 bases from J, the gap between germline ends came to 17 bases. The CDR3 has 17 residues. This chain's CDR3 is CASVTTGESSGANVLTF. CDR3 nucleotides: TGTGCCAGCGTAACGACAGGAGAGAGCTCTGGGGCCAACGTCCTGACTTTC.

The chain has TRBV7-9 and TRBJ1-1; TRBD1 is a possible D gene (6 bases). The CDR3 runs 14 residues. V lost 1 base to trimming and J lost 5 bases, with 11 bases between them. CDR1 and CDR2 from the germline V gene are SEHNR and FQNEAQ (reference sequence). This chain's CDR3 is CASSLDAGETEAFF. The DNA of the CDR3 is TGTGCCAGCAGCTTAGACGCAGGGGAAACTGAAGCTTTCTTT. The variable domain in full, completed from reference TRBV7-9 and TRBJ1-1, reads DTGVSQNPRHKITKRGQNVTFRCDPISEHNRLYWYRQTLGQGPEFLTYFQNEAQLEKSRLLSDRFSAERPKGSFSTLEIQRTEQGDSAMYLCASSLDAGETEAFFGQGTRLTVV.

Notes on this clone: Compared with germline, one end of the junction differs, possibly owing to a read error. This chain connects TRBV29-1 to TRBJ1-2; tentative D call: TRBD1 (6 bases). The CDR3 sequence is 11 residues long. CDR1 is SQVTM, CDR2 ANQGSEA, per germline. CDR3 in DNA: TGCAGCGTACCCTCACAGGGAAATAGTTACTTC. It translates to CSVPSQGNSYF.

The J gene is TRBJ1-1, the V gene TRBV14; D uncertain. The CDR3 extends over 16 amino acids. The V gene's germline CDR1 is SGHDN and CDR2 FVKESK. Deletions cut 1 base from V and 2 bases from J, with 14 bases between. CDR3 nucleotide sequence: TGTGCCAGCAGCCAAGCGGGTGTGACAAGAAACACTGAAGCTTTCTTT. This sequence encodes CASSQAGVTRNTEAFF.

CDR3 residues: CASSPTGPHQPQHF. The CDR3 DNA reads as TGTGCCAGCTCACCAACCGGGCCTCATCAGCCCCAGCATTTT. The V gene is TRBV18, the J gene TRBJ1-5, with D unclear. Trimming removed 2 bases from V and 5 bases from J, with 10 bases in between. CDR3 length: 14 amino acids. Germline loops: CDR1 KGHSH, CDR2 LQKENI.

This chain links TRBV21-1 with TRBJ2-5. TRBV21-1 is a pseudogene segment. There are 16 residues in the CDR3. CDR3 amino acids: CASSKFRPGWRETQYF. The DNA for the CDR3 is TGTGCCAGCAGCAAGTTTAGGCCAGGTTGGAGAGAGACCCAGTACTTC.

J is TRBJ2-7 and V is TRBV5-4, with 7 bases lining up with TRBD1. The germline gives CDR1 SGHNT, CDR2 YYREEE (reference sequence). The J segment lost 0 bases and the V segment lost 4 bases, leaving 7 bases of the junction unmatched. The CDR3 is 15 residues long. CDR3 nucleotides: TGTGCCAGCAGCCCGAGGACAGGCGACTCCTACGAGCAGTACTTC. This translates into CASSPRTGDSYEQYF.